Reported below is one T cell receptor (beta chain). Its antigen remains unknown. Germline is not matched at one junction end, which may reflect a read error. CDR1 is SGHAT, CDR2 FQNNGV, per germline. This CDR3 is built from 15 residues. The sample originates from a study of tumor-infiltrating lymphocytes in primary liver carcinoma. Study-level points and caveats: It was in tumors, not blood, that the top-250-clone fraction was significantly higher (p = 0.039).

Unsorted whole blood supplied the RNA, and germline DNA was extracted too. With a constant-region primer, TCR beta cDNA was made from about 0.55 ug of total RNA. Slightly modified ARM-PCR served as the procedure for the TCR beta libraries. These libraries came from three rounds of nested multiplex PCR. Two initial PCR rounds of around 9 cycles each paired TRBV1-TRBV30 forward primers with a C-beta reverse primer. TCRdb ran MiXCR on the multiplex PCR reads and lists one entry per CDR3 protein. This sample has 310,000 or so distinct CDR3 sequences, with 65% found just once. The sequence derives from a man aged 35-49 years with primary liver carcinoma and hepatitis B virus infection. Sequencing was carried out using peripheral blood. The V gene is TRBV11-2, the J gene TRBJ1-2, with D maybe TRBD1 (5 bases). CDR3 amino acids: CASSLLARGTYGYTF. The DNA for the CDR3 is TGTGCCAGCAGCTTATTAGCCCGGGGCACCTATGGTTACACCTTC. Combining the CDR3 with reference TRBV11-2 and TRBJ1-2 gives the whole variable domain EAGVAQSPRYKIIEKRQSVAFWCNPISGHATLYWYQQILGQGPKLLIQFQNNGVVDDSQLPKDRFSAERLKGVDSTLKIQPAKLEDSAVYLCASSLLARGTYGYTFGSGTRLTVV.